Listed here are 23 T cell receptor beta chains from one sample, sequenced in a study of CD8 T cells in ankylosing spondylitis. TCRdb itself ran the 5' RACE reads through MiXCR, one entry per CDR3 protein. Found here are some 92,000 distinct CDR3 sequences, around 30% of them singletons; the top ten hold 50% to 60%. The source material was blood, either unsorted or a sorted T cell fraction (not recorded which). The source of these receptors is a male donor with ankylosing spondylitis or in good health (not recorded which).

This chain links TRBV7-3 with TRBJ2-7; D is possibly TRBD1 (5 bases). Germline CDR1 is SGHTA and CDR2 is FQGTGA. V lost 2 bases and J 6 bases, leaving 11 bases between the germline ends. The CDR3 has 13 amino acids. The CDR3 spells CASSLAQGLEQYF. The CDR3 nucleotides are TGTGCCAGCAGCTTAGCCCAGGGCCTCGAGCAGTACTTC.

This chain links TRBV19 with TRBJ2-2; D not certain. CDR3 size: 13 residues. Germline loops: CDR1 LNHDA, CDR2 SQIVND (reference sequence). The V end was cut by 3 bases, the J end by 4 bases, with 6 bases between. CDR3 amino acids: CASSISGTGELFF. In DNA, the CDR3 is TGTGCCAGTAGTATTTCCGGCACCGGGGAGCTGTTTTTT. Based on the CDR3 plus reference TRBV19 and TRBJ2-2, the full variable domain is DGGITQSPKYLFRKEGQNVTLSCEQNLNHDAMYWYRQDPGQGLRLIYYSQIVNDFQKGDIAEGYSVSREKKESFPLTVTSAQKNPTAFYLCASSISGTGELFFGEGSRLTVL.

This clonotype was seen only a few times. The V and J genes are TRBV21-1 and TRBJ2-7; the D call of TRBD2 is as the table states it, not checked on the DNA. TRBV21-1 is a known pseudogene. This CDR3 region has 15 residues. The chain's CDR3 is CASSKPGTSSYEQYV. Written as DNA, the CDR3 is TGTGCCAGCAGCAAACCGGGGACTAGCTCCTACGAGCAGTACGTC.

In its sample, this clonotype was seen many times. This chain links TRBV9 with TRBJ1-2, with D unresolved. V was clipped by 0 bases and J by 6 bases, with 15 bases between them. This CDR3 spans 15 amino acids. Germline lookup yields CDR1 SGDLS and CDR2 YYNGEE. The CDR3, as DNA: TGTGCCAGCAGCGTAGGGGTCTTCTCAATGGATGGCTACACCTTC. Translated: CASSVGVFSMDGYTF.

This chain's CDR3 is CASSPPSNSGANVLTF. The CDR3 nucleotides are TGTGCCAGCAGCCCTCCAAGCAATTCTGGGGCCAACGTCCTGACTTTC. The V gene is TRBV7-3, the J gene TRBJ2-6; D remains unclear. The CDR3 has 16 amino acids. Germline V gene sequence: CDR1 SGHTA, CDR2 FQGTGA. The ends were cut back, 5 bases at V and 1 base at J, with 12 bases in the middle.

V usage is TRBV29-1 and J usage is TRBJ2-7; D gene uncertain. Trimming left V 4 bases short and J 2 bases short, with 9 bases between. This CDR3 comprises 12 residues. CDR1 is SQVTM and CDR2 is ANQGSEA in the germline V gene. The CDR3 coding sequence is TGCAGCGTTGTTAGTCTGACCTACGAGCAGTACTTC. It yields the protein CSVVSLTYEQYF.

V and J are TRBV11-1 and TRBJ2-7; TRBD1 or TRBD2 may be the D gene (5 bases each). The V and J ends lost 4 bases and 3 bases respectively, with 16 bases between them. The germline CDR1 and CDR2 sequences are SGHAT and FQDESV (reference sequence). The CDR3 is made up of 15 amino acids. Here the CDR3 DNA reads TGTGCCAGCAGCTCGGGGCGGCGACTGAACTACGAGCAGTACTTC. Its protein is CASSSGRRLNYEQYF.

At least ten counts were recorded for this clonotype. This chain connects TRBV6-1 to TRBJ2-6, with 7 bases matching TRBD1. After removal of 6 bases from V and 0 bases from J, the junction contained 8 bases not matched to a gene. The CDR3 is made up of 17 amino acids. Per germline, CDR1 MNHNS and CDR2 SASEGT. The CDR3: CASSPPGQISGANVLTF. The CDR3 coding sequence is TGTGCCAGCAGCCCCCCGGGACAGATCTCTGGGGCCAACGTCCTGACTTTC.

The V and J genes are TRBV12-3 or TRBV12-4 and TRBJ2-3, with D maybe TRBD2 (5 bases). The CDR3 contains 13 residues. V lost 3 bases to trimming and J lost 3 bases, with 7 bases between them. The CDR3 region is CASSFGLTDTQYF. The CDR3 DNA follows: TGTGCCAGCAGTTTCGGACTGACAGATACGCAGTATTTT.

The V call is TRBV28, the J call TRBJ1-1; D possibly corresponds to TRBD1 (6 bases). Germline CDR1 is MDHEN and CDR2 is SYDVKM. V lost 6 bases and J lost 7, with 24 bases in between. The CDR3 is 16 amino acids. The DNA for the CDR3 is TGTGCCAGCAGCCAACATACGACAGGCATACCTTTTGAAGCTTTCTTT. It translates to CASSQHTTGIPFEAFF.

The sample holds a few counts of this clonotype. The V call is TRBV3-1, the J call TRBJ1-3; D gene ambiguous. CDR3 length: 14 residues. Trimming shortened V by 2 bases and J by 0 bases, and 5 bases separated the two germline ends. Germline CDR1 LGHDT, CDR2 YNNKEL (reference sequence). The CDR3 sequence: CASSQLDSGNTIYF. For the CDR3, the DNA is TGTGCCAGCAGCCAACTAGACTCTGGAAACACCATATATTTT.

This clonotype was seen only a few times. The chain carries TRBV4-1 and TRBJ2-1, with 7 bases aligning to TRBD1. Germline assignment: CDR1 MGHRA and CDR2 YSYEKL. The CDR3 loop spans 15 amino acids. J gave up 0 bases and V 4 bases, and 3 bases lay outside the gene matches. CDR3 DNA sequence: TGCGCCAGCAGCCTGGGACAGAACTCCTACAATGAGCAGTTCTTC. It specifies CASSLGQNSYNEQFF.

The chain combines TRBV2 with TRBJ2-1; no clear D gene. V lost 3 bases, J lost 5 bases, and 8 bases lay in between. CDR3 size: 13 residues. Germline loops: CDR1 SNHLY, CDR2 FYNNEI. The CDR3 coding sequence is TGTGCCAGCAGTGACTCCACACACAATGAGCAGTTCTTC. Protein product: CASSDSTHNEQFF. Looking up the rest from reference TRBV2 and TRBJ2-1 gives the full variable domain: EPEVTQTPSHQVTQMGQEVILRCVPISNHLYFYWYRQILGQKVEFLVSFYNNEISEKSEIFDDQFSVERPDGSNFTLKIRSTKLEDSAMYFCASSDSTHNEQFFGPGTRLTVL.

In its sample, this clonotype was seen a few times. CDR3 sequence (DNA): TGTGCCAGCAGTTTCCAGCGGGGATACGAGCAGTACTTC. Encoded protein: CASSFQRGYEQYF. This chain joins TRBV12-3 or TRBV12-4 and TRBJ2-7; 7 bases map to TRBD2. This CDR3 comprises 13 residues. V shed 3 bases, J shed 4 bases, and the junction held 3 bases outside the gene matches.

The V gene is TRBV20-1, the J gene TRBJ2-7; TRBD1 agrees at 10 bases. CDR1 and CDR2 (germline): DFQATT, SNEGSKA (reference sequence). CDR3 length: 15 amino acids. J gave up 4 bases and V 1 base, and 7 bases lay outside the gene matches. Here the CDR3 reads CSARGRDRGYYEQYV. DNA for the CDR3: TGCAGTGCTAGAGGCCGGGACAGGGGTTATTACGAGCAGTACGTC.

The V call is TRBV3-1, the J call TRBJ2-3; D not certain. CDR3 length equals 15 residues. The germline V gene has CDR1 LGHDT and CDR2 YNNKEL (reference sequence). The V gene lost 0 bases and the J gene lost 2 bases, with 9 bases spanning the gap. The CDR3 nucleotides are TGTGCCAGCAGCCAAGAAACAACCTACACAGATACGCAGTATTTT. Protein sequence: CASSQETTYTDTQYF.

The chain is built from TRBV12-3 or TRBV12-4 and TRBJ2-7, with a possible D match to TRBD2 (5 bases). V dropped 2 bases and J dropped 5 bases, with 22 bases sitting between them. The CDR3 extends over 17 amino acids. The DNA of the CDR3 is TGTGCCAGCAGTTTACCGTTTGCGAGGGTTCGACTTGACGAGCAGTACGTC. Translation: CASSLPFARVRLDEQYV.

In regard to this clonotype: The junction differs from germline at one of its ends, possibly a read error. The chain joins TRBV5-1 to TRBJ2-5, with D possibly matching TRBD1 (6 bases). The length of the CDR3 is 16 residues. The V gene's germline CDR1 is SGHRS and CDR2 YFSETQ. CDR3 sequence: CASSSLAQGIVETHYF. As DNA, the CDR3 is TGCGCCAGCAGCTCCCTCGCACAGGGAATTGTAGAGACCCACTACTTC. The whole variable domain, remainder taken from reference TRBV5-1 and TRBJ2-5, is KAGVTQTPRYLIKTRGQQVTLSCSPISGHRSVSWYQQTPGQGLQFLFEYFSETQRNKGNFPGRFSGRQFSNSRSEMNVSTLELGDSALYLCASSSLAQGIVETHYFGPGTRLLVL.

This clonotype has only a few counts. The chain links TRBV5-5 to TRBJ1-1; D may be TRBD1 (6 bases). This CDR3 contains 14 residues. Germline assignment: CDR1 SGHKS and CDR2 YYEKEE (reference sequence). Trimming removed 7 bases at V and 4 bases at J, with 17 bases between. The CDR3: CASRNPGGGTEAFF. CDR3 sequence (DNA): TGTGCCAGCCGAAATCCTGGAGGGGGCACTGAAGCTTTCTTT.

There are a few counts of this clonotype. The gene calls are TRBV28 and TRBJ2-7, with 10 positions matching TRBD2. The germline gives CDR1 MDHEN, CDR2 SYDVKM. The J segment lost 6 bases and the V segment lost 3 bases, leaving 14 bases of the junction unmatched. The CDR3 runs 17 residues. Written as DNA, the CDR3 is TGTGCCAGCAGTTTGTCGGTAGCGGGAGGATATTTCGGCGAGCAGTACTTC. Protein: CASSLSVAGGYFGEQYF.

The chain combines TRBV24-1 with TRBJ2-3, with a weak D call TRBD2 (6 bases). Per germline, CDR1 KGHDR and CDR2 SFDVKD. V was pared by 5 bases and J by 8 bases, with 10 bases between. This CDR3 has 12 residues. The CDR3 DNA follows: TGTGCCACCAGTGTCGGGGGTCGTACGCAGTATTTT. Translated: CATSVGGRTQYF.

Only a few counts were recorded for this clonotype. The J gene is TRBJ2-1, the V gene TRBV7-8; 11 bases match TRBD2. V lost 8 bases and J lost 8; bases outside the gene matches: 8. The CDR3 runs to 14 residues. Germline V gives CDR1 SGHVS, CDR2 FQNEAQ. Written as DNA, the CDR3 is TGTGCCAGCCTACTAGCGGGAGATGGGGATGAGCAGTTCTTC. As protein: CASLLAGDGDEQFF.

The chain combines TRBV6-9 with TRBJ2-7; D remains ambiguous. Germline V gene lookup returns CDR1 MNHGY and CDR2 SVAAGI. Trimming pared 6 bases from V and 7 bases from J, leaving 19 bases between. The CDR3 consists of 14 residues. CDR3 residues: CASRGGRYLREQYF. The CDR3 region has the DNA TGTGCCAGCAGGGGTGGCAGGTACTTAAGGGAGCAGTACTTC.